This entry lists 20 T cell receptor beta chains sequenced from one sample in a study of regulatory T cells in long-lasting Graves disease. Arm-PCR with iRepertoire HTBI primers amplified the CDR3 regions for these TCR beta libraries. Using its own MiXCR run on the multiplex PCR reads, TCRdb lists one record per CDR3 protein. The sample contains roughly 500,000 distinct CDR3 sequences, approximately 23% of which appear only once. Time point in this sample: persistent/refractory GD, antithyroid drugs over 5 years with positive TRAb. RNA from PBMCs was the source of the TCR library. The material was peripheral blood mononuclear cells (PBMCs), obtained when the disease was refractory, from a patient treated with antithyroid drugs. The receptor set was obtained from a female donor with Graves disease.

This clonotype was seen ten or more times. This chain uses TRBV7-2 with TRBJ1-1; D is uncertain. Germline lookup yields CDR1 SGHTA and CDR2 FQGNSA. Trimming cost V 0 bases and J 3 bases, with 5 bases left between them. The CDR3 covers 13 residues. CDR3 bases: TGTGCCAGCAGCTTAGCATGGGACACTGAAGCTTTCTTT. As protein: CASSLAWDTEAFF.

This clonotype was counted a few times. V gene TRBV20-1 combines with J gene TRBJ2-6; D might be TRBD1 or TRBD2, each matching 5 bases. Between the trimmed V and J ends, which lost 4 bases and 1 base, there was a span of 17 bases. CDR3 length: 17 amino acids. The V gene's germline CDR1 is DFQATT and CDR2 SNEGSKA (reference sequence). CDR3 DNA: TGCAGTGCTAATGCCGGGACGGTGATTTCTGGGGCCAACGTCCTGACTTTC. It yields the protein CSANAGTVISGANVLTF.

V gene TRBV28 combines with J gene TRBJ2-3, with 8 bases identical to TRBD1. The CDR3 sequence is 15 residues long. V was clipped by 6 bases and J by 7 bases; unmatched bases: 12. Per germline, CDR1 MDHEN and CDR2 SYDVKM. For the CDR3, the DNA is TGTGCCAGCAGGGTCGGACAGGGACCTCTGTATACGCAGTATTTT. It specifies CASRVGQGPLYTQYF.

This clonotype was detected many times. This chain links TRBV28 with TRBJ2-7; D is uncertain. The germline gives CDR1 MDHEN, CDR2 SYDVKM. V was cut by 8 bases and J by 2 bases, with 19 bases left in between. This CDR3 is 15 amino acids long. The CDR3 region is CASRRRLRSPYEQYF. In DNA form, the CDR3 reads TGTGCCAGCCGGCGACGCCTCCGATCCCCCTACGAGCAGTACTTC.

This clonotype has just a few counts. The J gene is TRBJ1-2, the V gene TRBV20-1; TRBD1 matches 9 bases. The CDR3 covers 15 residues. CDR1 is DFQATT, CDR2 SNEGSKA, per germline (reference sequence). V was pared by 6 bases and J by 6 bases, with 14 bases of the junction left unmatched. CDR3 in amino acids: CSANVPGQGYHGYTF. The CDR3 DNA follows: TGCAGTGCAAATGTTCCGGGACAGGGCTATCATGGCTACACCTTC.

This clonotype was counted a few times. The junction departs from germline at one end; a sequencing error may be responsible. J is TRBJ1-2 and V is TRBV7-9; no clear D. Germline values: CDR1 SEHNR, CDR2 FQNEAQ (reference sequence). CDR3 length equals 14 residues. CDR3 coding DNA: TGTGCCAGCAGCCTAGCGGACCGGGTCGATGGCTACACCTTC. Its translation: CASSLADRVDGYTF. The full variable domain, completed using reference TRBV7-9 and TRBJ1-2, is DTGVSQNPRHKITKRGQNVTFRCDPISEHNRLYWYRQTLGQGPEFLTYFQNEAQLEKSRLLSDRFSAERPKGSFSTLEIQRTEQGDSAMYLCASSLADRVDGYTFGSGTRLTVV.

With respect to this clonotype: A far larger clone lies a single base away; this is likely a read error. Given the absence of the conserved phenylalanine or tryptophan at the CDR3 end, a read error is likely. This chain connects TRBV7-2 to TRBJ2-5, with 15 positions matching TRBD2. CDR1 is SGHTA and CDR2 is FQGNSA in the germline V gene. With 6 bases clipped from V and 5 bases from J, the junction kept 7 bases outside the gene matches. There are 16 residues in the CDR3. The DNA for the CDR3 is TGTGCCAGCAGTCCGGGACTAGCGGGAGGCGGGGAGACCCAGTACTCC. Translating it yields CASSPGLAGGGETQYS.

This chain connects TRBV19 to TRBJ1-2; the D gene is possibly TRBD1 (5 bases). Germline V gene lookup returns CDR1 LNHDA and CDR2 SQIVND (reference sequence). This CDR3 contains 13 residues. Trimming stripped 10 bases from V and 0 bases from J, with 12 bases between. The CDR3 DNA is TGTGCCACTAGCAGGGCATCTAACTATGGCTACACCTTC. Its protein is CATSRASNYGYTF.

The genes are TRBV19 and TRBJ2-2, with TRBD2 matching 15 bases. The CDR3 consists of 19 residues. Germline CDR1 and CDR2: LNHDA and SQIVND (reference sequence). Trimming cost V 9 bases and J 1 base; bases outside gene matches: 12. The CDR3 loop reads CARLPGTSGGTKNTGELFF. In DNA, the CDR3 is TGTGCCAGACTCCCCGGGACTAGCGGGGGGACGAAGAACACCGGGGAGCTGTTTTTT.

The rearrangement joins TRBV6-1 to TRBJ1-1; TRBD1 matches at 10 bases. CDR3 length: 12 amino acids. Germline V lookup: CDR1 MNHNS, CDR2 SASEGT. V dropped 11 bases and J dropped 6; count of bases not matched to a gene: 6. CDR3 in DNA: TGTGCCTCCGGGACAGGGGCGCCTGAAGCTTTCTTT. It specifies CASGTGAPEAFF.

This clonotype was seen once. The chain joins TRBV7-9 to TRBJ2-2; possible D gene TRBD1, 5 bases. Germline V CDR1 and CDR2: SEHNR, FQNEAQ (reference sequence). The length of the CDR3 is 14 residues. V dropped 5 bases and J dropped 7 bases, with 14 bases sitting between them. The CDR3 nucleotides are TGTGCCAGCAGCCTGGCAGGGTCGAACGGGGAGCTGTTTTTT. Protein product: CASSLAGSNGELFF.

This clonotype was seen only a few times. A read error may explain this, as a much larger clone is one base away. The CDR3 sequence is CASSQRRGQGAHSPPHF. In DNA form, the CDR3 reads TGTGCCAGCAGTCAAAGGAGAGGGCAGGGGGCTCATTCACCCCCCCACTTT. The V call is TRBV2, the J call TRBJ1-6; TRBD1 aligns across 8 bases. The CDR3 contains 17 residues. Looked up from germline, CDR1 is SNHLY and CDR2 is FYNNEI.

CDR3 amino acids: CASSLKLQGAGNQPQHF. In DNA form, the CDR3 reads TGTGCCAGCAGCCTCAAACTACAGGGGGCGGGCAATCAGCCCCAGCATTTT. The chain recombines TRBV7-9 with TRBJ1-5; 9 bases agree with TRBD1. With V trimmed by 5 bases and J by 2 bases, 10 bases remained unmatched. Germline loops: CDR1 SEHNR, CDR2 FQNEAQ (reference sequence). This CDR3 comprises 17 residues.

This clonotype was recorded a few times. The CDR3 sequence: CASSFSQGGTEAFF. For the CDR3, the DNA is TGTGCCAGCAGCTTCAGTCAGGGGGGGACTGAAGCTTTCTTT. The V gene is TRBV11-2, the J gene TRBJ1-1, with TRBD1 matching 7 bases. CDR1 is SGHAT and CDR2 is FQNNGV in the germline V gene. The CDR3 spans 14 residues. Trimming removed 3 bases from V and 5 bases from J; junction bases left unmatched: 6.

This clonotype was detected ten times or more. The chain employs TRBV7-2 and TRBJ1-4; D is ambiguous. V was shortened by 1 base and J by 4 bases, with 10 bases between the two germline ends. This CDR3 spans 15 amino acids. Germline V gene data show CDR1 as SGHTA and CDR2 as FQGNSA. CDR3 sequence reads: CASSLVGSHNEKLFF. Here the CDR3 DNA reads TGTGCCAGCAGCTTAGTCGGGAGCCATAATGAAAAACTGTTTTTT.

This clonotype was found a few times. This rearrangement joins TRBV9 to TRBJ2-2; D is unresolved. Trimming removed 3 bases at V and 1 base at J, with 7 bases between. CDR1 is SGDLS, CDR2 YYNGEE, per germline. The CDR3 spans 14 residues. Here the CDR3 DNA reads TGTGCCAGCAGCGGACTGATGAACACCGGGGAGCTGTTTTTT. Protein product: CASSGLMNTGELFF.

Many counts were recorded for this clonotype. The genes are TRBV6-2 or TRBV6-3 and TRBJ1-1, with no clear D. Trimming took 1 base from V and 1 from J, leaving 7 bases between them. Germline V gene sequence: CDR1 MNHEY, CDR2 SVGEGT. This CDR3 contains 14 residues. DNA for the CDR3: TGTGCCAGCAGTTACTTCAAGCGGAACACTGAAGCTTTCTTT. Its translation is CASSYFKRNTEAFF.

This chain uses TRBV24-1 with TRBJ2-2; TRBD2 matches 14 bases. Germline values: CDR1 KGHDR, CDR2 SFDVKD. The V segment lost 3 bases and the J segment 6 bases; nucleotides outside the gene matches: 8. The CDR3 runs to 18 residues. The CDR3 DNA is TGTGCCACCAGTGATCGCCGCCGACTAGCGGGAGGGTCCGGGGAGCTGTTTTTT. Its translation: CATSDRRRLAGGSGELFF.

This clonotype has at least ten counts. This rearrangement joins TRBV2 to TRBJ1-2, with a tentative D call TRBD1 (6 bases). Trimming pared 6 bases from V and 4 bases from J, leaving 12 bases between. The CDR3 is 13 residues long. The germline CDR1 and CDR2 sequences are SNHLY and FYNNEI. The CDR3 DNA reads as TGTGCCAGCAGAACAGGGTGGAGCTATGGCTACACCTTC. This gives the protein CASRTGWSYGYTF.

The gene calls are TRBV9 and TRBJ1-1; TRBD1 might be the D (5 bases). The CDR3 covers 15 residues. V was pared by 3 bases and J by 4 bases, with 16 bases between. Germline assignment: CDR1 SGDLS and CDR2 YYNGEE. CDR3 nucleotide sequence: TGTGCCAGCAGCGCCGGGGACCTGAGGGGCACTGAAGCTTTCTTT. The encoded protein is CASSAGDLRGTEAFF. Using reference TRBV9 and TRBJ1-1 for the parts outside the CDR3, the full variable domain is DSGVTQTPKHLITATGQRVTLRCSPRSGDLSVYWYQQSLDQGLQFLIQYYNGEERAKGNILERFSAQQFPDLHSELNLSSLELGDSALYFCASSAGDLRGTEAFFGQGTRLTVV.